The 24 T cell receptor beta chains below all came from one sample that was sequenced in a study of blood T cell repertoires in COVID-19. Here immunoSEQ multiplex PCR was the method, and the copy in TCRdb shows in-frame clones only, minus some. There are a few hundred thousand clones in the sample; 70% to 90% occur only once, and roughly 6.7% lies in the top ten. The material sequenced was peripheral blood. The receptors were sampled from a young man who had recovered from COVID-19.

Turning to this clone: The junction departs from germline at one end; a sequencing error may be responsible. The chain recombines TRBV7-2 with TRBJ1-1, with a weak D call TRBD1 (6 bases). The CDR3 covers 14 residues. Germline CDR1 is SGHTA and CDR2 is FQGNSA. CDR3 nucleotide sequence: TGTGCCAGCAGCTTCGGACAGCTGAAGACTGAAGCTTTCTTT. Translated, it gives CASSFGQLKTEAFF.

The J gene is TRBJ1-3, the V gene TRBV6-6; possibly TRBD1 for D (5 bases). The V gene lost 7 bases and the J gene lost 9 bases, with 10 bases spanning the gap. Germline lookup yields CDR1 MNHNY and CDR2 SVGAGI (reference sequence). This CDR3 has 11 amino acids. CDR3 in amino acids: CASTTGGTIYF. DNA of the CDR3: TGTGCCAGCACCACCGGGGGCACCATATATTTT.

The chain recombines TRBV9 with TRBJ1-2; no definite D call. Per germline, CDR1 SGDLS and CDR2 YYNGEE. This CDR3 is 15 amino acids long. Trimming removed 2 bases from V and 1 base from J, with 12 bases in between. CDR3: CASSVAGTFNYGYTF. The CDR3 DNA reads TGTGCCAGCAGCGTGGCAGGTACTTTTAACTATGGCTACACCTTC.

The chain has TRBV25-1 and TRBJ2-3; 12 nucleotides line up with TRBD2. With 7 bases clipped from V and 5 bases from J, the junction kept 1 base outside the gene matches. The CDR3 runs to 13 residues. CDR1 and CDR2 (germline): MGHDK, SYGVNS. CDR3 sequence (DNA): TGTGCCAGCAAACTAGCGGGAGGAGATACGCAGTATTTT. This codes for CASKLAGGDTQYF.

The V and J genes are TRBV3-1 (or the pseudogene TRBV3-2) and TRBJ1-2; the D is unclear. This CDR3 contains 13 residues. The ends were cut back, 4 bases at V and 1 base at J, with 7 bases in the middle. CDR1 is LGHDT, CDR2 YNNKEL, per germline (reference sequence). CDR3 nucleotide sequence: TGTGCCAGCAGCCGGGGAGTTAACTATGGCTACACCTTC. Protein sequence: CASSRGVNYGYTF.

This chain uses TRBV27 with TRBJ2-2; 9 bases align to TRBD2. The CDR3 totals 16 residues. Germline trimming cut 2 bases from V and 6 bases from J; bases unmatched to any gene: 7. Looked up from germline, CDR1 is MNHEY and CDR2 is SMNVEV (reference sequence). The CDR3 bases are TGTGCCAGCAGTTTACTGGAAGCGGGAGGTCCCGGGGAGCTGTTTTTT. Its translation: CASSLLEAGGPGELFF.

This clone was observed a single time. This chain links TRBV19 with TRBJ2-1; 9 bases line up with TRBD2. The CDR3 length is 15 residues. V shed 4 bases, J shed 7 bases, and the junction held 8 bases outside the gene matches. The V gene's germline CDR1 is LNHDA and CDR2 SQIVND (reference sequence). In DNA form, the CDR3 reads TGTGCCAGTAGTACTAGCGGGGACGTTAGTAATGAGCAGTTCTTC. Encoded protein: CASSTSGDVSNEQFF. Complete variable domain (other parts from reference TRBV19 and TRBJ2-1): DGGITQSPKYLFRKEGQNVTLSCEQNLNHDAMYWYRQDPGQGLRLIYYSQIVNDFQKGDIAEGYSVSREKKESFPLTVTSAQKNPTAFYLCASSTSGDVSNEQFFGPGTRLTVL.

The J gene is TRBJ2-1, the V gene TRBV27; D is unresolved. V lost 2 bases to trimming and J lost 0 bases, with 8 bases between them. Germline V lookup: CDR1 MNHEY, CDR2 SMNVEV (reference sequence). The CDR3 spans 15 residues. The CDR3 DNA reads as TGTGCCAGCAGTTTAGACCACAGCTCCTACAATGAGCAGTTCTTC. This codes for CASSLDHSSYNEQFF.

The chain links TRBV12-3 or TRBV12-4 to TRBJ2-7; D uncertain. V lost 6 bases and J 2 bases, leaving 8 bases between the germline ends. The CDR3 contains 12 residues. The CDR3 DNA follows: TGTGCCAGCAGCTCAACAGCCTACGAGCAGTACTTC. Its protein is CASSSTAYEQYF.

This chain uses TRBV7-9 with TRBJ2-7; D remains unclear. This CDR3 spans 14 amino acids. Germline V CDR1 and CDR2: SEHNR, FQNEAQ (reference sequence). Trimming took off 0 bases at V and 3 bases at J, with 9 bases between the two ends. CDR3 coding DNA: TGTGCCAGCAGCTTAGCGGTACAGAGCTACGAGCAGTACTTC. This codes for CASSLAVQSYEQYF.

This chain connects TRBV2 to TRBJ2-4; 7 nucleotides align to TRBD2. The CDR3 sequence is 12 residues long. V gave up 8 bases and J gave up 9 bases; unmatched junction bases: 7. The germline gives CDR1 SNHLY, CDR2 FYNNEI. CDR3 in DNA: TGTGCCAGCGGGACCGGGGAGGGCATTCAGTACTTC. Its translation: CASGTGEGIQYF.

This rearrangement joins TRBV19 to TRBJ1-2; 9 bases are shared with TRBD1. J gave up 0 bases and V 1 base, and 0 bases lay outside the gene matches. Germline V gene lookup returns CDR1 LNHDA and CDR2 SQIVND (reference sequence). The CDR3 sequence is 15 residues long. The CDR3 DNA reads as TGTGCCAGTAGTATAGGGACAGGGGCTAACTATGGCTACACCTTC. Its translation is CASSIGTGANYGYTF.

This clone was found once. The chain combines TRBV4-2 with TRBJ2-3, with D maybe TRBD1 (5 bases). CDR1 LGHNA and CDR2 YNFKEQ come from the germline V gene. V gave up 0 bases and J gave up 0 bases, with 10 bases separating them. The CDR3 covers 16 residues. Written as DNA, the CDR3 is TGTGCCAGCAGCCAAGAGTTCAGGGTTAGCACAGATACGCAGTATTTT. Translation: CASSQEFRVSTDTQYF.

The rearrangement links TRBV5-6 to TRBJ1-6, with D possibly matching TRBD1 (5 bases). The germline V gene encodes CDR1 SGHDT and CDR2 YYEEEE. Trimming cost V 5 bases and J 2 bases, with 14 bases left between them. The CDR3 covers 16 residues. CDR3 residues: CASSPGIITYNSPLHF. The DNA of the CDR3 is TGTGCCAGCAGTCCAGGGATCATAACCTATAATTCACCCCTCCACTTT.

The chain recombines TRBV5-1 with TRBJ2-2, with a tentative D call TRBD1 (6 bases). The CDR3 totals 15 residues. Per germline, CDR1 SGHRS and CDR2 YFSETQ. Trimming took off 4 bases at V and 1 base at J, with 11 bases between the two ends. The CDR3 sequence is CASSLPTGNTGELFF. CDR3 in DNA: TGCGCCAGCAGCCTTCCGACAGGGAACACCGGGGAGCTGTTTTTT.

The V call is TRBV6-4, the J call TRBJ1-6, with D unresolved. CDR1 MRHNA and CDR2 SNTAGT come from the germline V gene. The V end was cut by 2 bases, the J end by 10 bases, with 9 bases between. CDR3 length equals 13 residues. The DNA of the CDR3 is TGTGCCAGCAGTGACGTGGAGGGATCACCCCTCCACTTT. Protein: CASSDVEGSPLHF.

The CDR3 bases are TGTGCCAGCAGCTACGACATTAGCTCCTACAATGAGCAGTTCTTC. Encoded protein: CASSYDISSYNEQFF. The chain joins TRBV5-6 to TRBJ2-1; D gene uncertain. Trimming shortened V by 3 bases and J by 0 bases, and 10 bases separated the two germline ends. CDR3 size: 15 residues. Germline loops: CDR1 SGHDT, CDR2 YYEEEE.

The rearrangement links TRBV3-1 (or the pseudogene TRBV3-2) to TRBJ2-7, with D possibly matching TRBD2 (7 bases). Trimming took off 4 bases at V and 2 bases at J, with 12 bases between the two ends. The CDR3 is made up of 14 amino acids. Germline CDR1 is LGHDT and CDR2 is YNNKEL (reference sequence). In DNA form, the CDR3 reads TGTGCCAGCAGCCTGGGGGGGGCCCCCTACGAGCAGTACTTC. Translating gives CASSLGGAPYEQYF.

This clone was seen ten or more times. The chain recombines TRBV6-5 with TRBJ1-2; weak D call: TRBD1 (5 bases). This CDR3 is built from 14 residues. Per germline, CDR1 MNHEY and CDR2 SVGAGI. V was clipped by 6 bases and J by 8 bases, with 19 bases between them. This chain's CDR3 is CASRLMSRQYGYTF. The CDR3 DNA sequence: TGTGCCAGCAGACTAATGAGTAGACAGTACGGCTACACCTTC.

The chain combines TRBV29-1 with TRBJ2-3; 11 nucleotides align to TRBD2. This CDR3 spans 18 amino acids. Germline assignment: CDR1 SQVTM and CDR2 ANQGSEA. Trimming removed 7 bases from V and 0 bases from J; junction bases left unmatched: 15. CDR3: CSAEGTSGPKGSTDTQYF. The CDR3 nucleotides read TGCAGCGCCGAAGGGACTAGCGGACCCAAGGGGAGCACAGATACGCAGTATTTT.

The CDR3 region has the DNA TGTGCCAGCAGCTTGGAGGACTATGGAAACACCATATATTTT. Translated, it gives CASSLEDYGNTIYF. The rearrangement joins TRBV5-4 to TRBJ1-3; D is unresolved. There are 14 residues in the CDR3. CDR1 and CDR2 from the germline V gene are SGHNT and YYREEE (reference sequence). Between the trimmed V and J ends, which lost 0 bases and 3 bases, there was a span of 7 bases.

In its sample, this clone was seen once. V is TRBV25-1 and J is TRBJ1-1; no clear D. Trimming removed 1 base at V and 7 bases at J, with 10 bases between. In germline, CDR1 is MGHDK, CDR2 SYGVNS. This CDR3 spans 13 amino acids. The CDR3 DNA reads TGTGCCAGCAGTGAATTTTCGACGGGTGAAGCTTTCTTT. Translating gives CASSEFSTGEAFF.

This clone was detected only once. This chain uses TRBV24-1 with TRBJ2-1; TRBD2 matches 9 bases. Germline CDR1 reads KGHDR; CDR2 reads SFDVKD. CDR3 length equals 13 residues. With V trimmed by 9 bases and J by 8 bases, 7 bases remained unmatched. The CDR3 loop is CATGSGGSDEQFF. The CDR3 DNA sequence: TGTGCCACCGGTAGCGGGGGTAGCGATGAGCAGTTCTTC.

The V call is TRBV10-1, the J call TRBJ1-3, with TRBD1 identical over 7 bases. The ends lost 2 bases at V and 1 base at J; junction bases unmatched: 2. The CDR3 is 15 residues long. Germline V gene lookup returns CDR1 WNHNN and CDR2 SYGVQD (reference sequence). The CDR3 region is CASSEGGQSGNTIYF. The CDR3 DNA is TGCGCCAGCAGTGAGGGGGGACAGTCTGGAAACACCATATATTTT.